This TCR beta chain was profiled in a study of cytomegalovirus exposure and HLA in healthy donors. Study-wide findings and caveats: In vitro work confirmed that a few CMV-associated chains recognize CMV antigens.

The CDR3 sequence is 14 residues long. The V and J ends lost 5 bases and 3 bases respectively, with 12 bases between them. Germline V gene sequence: CDR1 SGHAT, CDR2 FQNNGV. A multiplex PCR was run with 60 Vbeta primers and 13 Jbeta primers. Using immunoSEQ multiplex PCR, the repertoire was profiled, and TCRdb retains in-frame clones only, with some absent. This sample has more than 150,000 clones, with around 76% found just once. Concerning this clone: No antigen is known for it.

Sequencing used PBMCs. The chain employs TRBV11-2 and TRBJ2-3, with a possible D match to TRBD1 (5 bases). The source of this sequence is a woman aged 25 to 39 in good health and CMV-seropositive. The CDR3 reads CASSIETATDTQYF. CDR3 nucleotides: TGTGCCAGCAGCATCGAGACAGCTACAGATACGCAGTATTTT.